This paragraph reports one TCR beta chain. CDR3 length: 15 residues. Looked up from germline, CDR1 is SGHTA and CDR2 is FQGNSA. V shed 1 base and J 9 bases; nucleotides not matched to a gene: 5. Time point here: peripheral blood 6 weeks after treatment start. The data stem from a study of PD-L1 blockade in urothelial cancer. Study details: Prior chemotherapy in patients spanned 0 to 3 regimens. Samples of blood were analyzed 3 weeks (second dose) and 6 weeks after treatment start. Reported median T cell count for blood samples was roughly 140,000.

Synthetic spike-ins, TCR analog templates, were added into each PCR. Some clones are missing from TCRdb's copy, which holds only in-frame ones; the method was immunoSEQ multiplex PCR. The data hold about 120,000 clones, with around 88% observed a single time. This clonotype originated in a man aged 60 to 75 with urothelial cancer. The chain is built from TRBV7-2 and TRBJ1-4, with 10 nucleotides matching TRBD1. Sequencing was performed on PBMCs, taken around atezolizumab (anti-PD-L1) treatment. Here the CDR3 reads CASSLGQGATQKLFF. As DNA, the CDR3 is TGTGCCAGCAGCTTAGGACAGGGGGCTACGCAAAAACTGTTTTTT.